This T cell receptor beta chain was recovered during a study of chemoradiotherapy in HPV16-positive cancers. Trimming removed 4 bases from V and 4 bases from J; junction bases left unmatched: 5. Germline lookup yields CDR1 MDHEN and CDR2 SYDVKM. The CDR3 length is 14 residues. Repertoires were generated with immunoSEQ multiplex PCR, while TCRdb's copy carries only in-frame clones and drops some. The data show thousands of clones, over 70% seen once. In regard to this clone: No antigen is known for it.

Findings and caveats of the study: Functional assays defining HPV-specific T cells used only two HPV16-positive patients. During treatment, candidate HPV-specific clones and E7-related motifs expanded in tumor.

The rearrangement joins TRBV28 to TRBJ2-5; 8 bases are a match to TRBD1. The starting material was tumor tissue, obtained from a patient who underwent chemoradiotherapy. The source of this sequence is a human donor with HPV-associated anogenital cancer. DNA of the CDR3: TGTGCCAGCAGTTACCAGGGGGCGCGAGAGACCCAGTACTTC. It specifies CASSYQGARETQYF.